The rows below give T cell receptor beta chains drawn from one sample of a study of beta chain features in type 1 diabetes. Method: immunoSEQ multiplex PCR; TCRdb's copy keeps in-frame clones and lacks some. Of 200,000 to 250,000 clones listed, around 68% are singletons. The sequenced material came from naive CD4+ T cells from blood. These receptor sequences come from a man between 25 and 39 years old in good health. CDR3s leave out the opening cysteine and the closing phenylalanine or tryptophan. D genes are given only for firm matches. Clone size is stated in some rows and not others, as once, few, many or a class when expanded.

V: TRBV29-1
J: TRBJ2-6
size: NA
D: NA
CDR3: SVESGSSGANVLT

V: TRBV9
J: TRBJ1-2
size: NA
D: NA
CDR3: ASSVGVTVDYGYT

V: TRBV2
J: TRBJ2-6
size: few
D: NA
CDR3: ASGGRSGANVLT

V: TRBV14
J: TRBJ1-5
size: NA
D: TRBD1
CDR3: ASNGTGHQPQH

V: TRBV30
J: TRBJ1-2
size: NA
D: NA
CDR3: AWSARTLYGYGYT

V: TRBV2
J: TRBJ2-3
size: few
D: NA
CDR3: ASSDGLSTDTQY

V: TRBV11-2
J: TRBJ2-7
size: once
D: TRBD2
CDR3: ASSLGLAGGYEQY

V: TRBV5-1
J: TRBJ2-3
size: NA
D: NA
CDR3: ASSLGPDLGDTQY

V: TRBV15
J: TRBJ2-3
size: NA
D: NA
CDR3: ATSRDGSGTDTQY

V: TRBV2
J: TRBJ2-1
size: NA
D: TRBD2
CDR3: ASSLAGGPDEQF

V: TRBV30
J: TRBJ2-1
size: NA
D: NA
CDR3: AWLPLGRVEQF

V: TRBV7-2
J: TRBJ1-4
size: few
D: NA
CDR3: ASSFRSTNEKLF

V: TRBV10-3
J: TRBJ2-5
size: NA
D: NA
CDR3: AAGMGEETQY

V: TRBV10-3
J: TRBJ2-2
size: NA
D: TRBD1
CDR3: AIRPRTGEKDTGELF

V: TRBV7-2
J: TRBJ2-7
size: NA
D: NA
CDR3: ASSLRESYEQY

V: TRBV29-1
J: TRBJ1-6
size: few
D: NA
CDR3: SVKARDRAPLH

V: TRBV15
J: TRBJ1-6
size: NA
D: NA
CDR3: ATSREWESSYNSPLH